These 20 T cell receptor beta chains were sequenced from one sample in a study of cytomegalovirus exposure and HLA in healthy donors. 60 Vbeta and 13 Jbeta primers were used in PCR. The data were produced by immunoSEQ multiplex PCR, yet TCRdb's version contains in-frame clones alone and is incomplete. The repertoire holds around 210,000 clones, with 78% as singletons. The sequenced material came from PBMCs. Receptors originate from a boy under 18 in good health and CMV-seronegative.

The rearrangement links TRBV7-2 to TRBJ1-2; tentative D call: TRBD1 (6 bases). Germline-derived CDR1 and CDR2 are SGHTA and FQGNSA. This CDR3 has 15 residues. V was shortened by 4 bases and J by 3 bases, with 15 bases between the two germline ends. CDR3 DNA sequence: TGTGCCAGCAGCTCACAGGGTTCCCCCCACTATGGCTACACCTTC. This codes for CASSSQGSPHYGYTF.

Here the CDR3 DNA reads TGTGCCAGCAGCTCCCCCGGGACAGGTATGAACACTGAAGCTTTCTTT. Translation: CASSSPGTGMNTEAFF. The chain joins TRBV9 to TRBJ1-1; 8 bases fit TRBD1. Germline-derived CDR1 and CDR2 are SGDLS and YYNGEE. The CDR3 totals 16 residues. The ends lost 4 bases at V and 0 bases at J; junction bases unmatched: 8.

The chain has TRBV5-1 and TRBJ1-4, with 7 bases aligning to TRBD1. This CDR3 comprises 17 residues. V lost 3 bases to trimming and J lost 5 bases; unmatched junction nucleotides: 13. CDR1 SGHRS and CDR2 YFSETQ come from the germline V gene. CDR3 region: CASSSVAIGTVNEKLFF. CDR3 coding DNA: TGCGCCAGCAGCTCGGTGGCGATCGGGACAGTGAATGAAAAACTGTTTTTT.

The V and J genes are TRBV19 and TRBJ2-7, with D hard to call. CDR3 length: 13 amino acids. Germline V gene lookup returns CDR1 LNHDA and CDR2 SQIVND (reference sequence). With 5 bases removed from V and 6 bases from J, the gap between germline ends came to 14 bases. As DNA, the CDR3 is TGTGCCAGTAGTTCACACACACCTGCCGAGCAGTACTTC. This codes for CASSSHTPAEQYF.

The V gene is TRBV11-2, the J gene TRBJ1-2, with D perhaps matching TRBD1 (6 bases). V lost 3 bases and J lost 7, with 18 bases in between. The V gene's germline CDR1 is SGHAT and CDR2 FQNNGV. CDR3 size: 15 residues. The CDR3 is CASSLVEDRSLGYTF. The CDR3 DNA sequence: TGTGCCAGCAGCTTGGTGGAGGACAGATCACTTGGCTACACCTTC.

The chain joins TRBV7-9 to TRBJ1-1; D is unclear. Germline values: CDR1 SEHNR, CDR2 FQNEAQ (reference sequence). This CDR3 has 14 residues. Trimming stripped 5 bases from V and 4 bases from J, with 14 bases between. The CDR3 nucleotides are TGTGCCAGCAGCCACGGAGGTCTGGCCACTGAAGCTTTCTTT. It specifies CASSHGGLATEAFF.

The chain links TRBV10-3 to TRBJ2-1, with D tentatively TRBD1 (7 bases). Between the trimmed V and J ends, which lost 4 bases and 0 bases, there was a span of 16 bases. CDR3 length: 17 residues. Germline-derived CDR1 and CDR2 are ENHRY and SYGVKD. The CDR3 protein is CAISGREDRSSYNEQFF. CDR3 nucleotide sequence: TGTGCCATCAGTGGTAGGGAGGACAGGAGCTCCTACAATGAGCAGTTCTTC.

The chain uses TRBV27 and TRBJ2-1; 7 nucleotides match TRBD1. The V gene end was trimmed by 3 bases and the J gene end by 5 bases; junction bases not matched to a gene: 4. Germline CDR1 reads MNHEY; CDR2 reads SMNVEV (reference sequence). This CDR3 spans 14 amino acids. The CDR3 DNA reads TGTGCCAGCAGTTTTCAGGGGGTCGACAATGAGCAGTTCTTC. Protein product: CASSFQGVDNEQFF.

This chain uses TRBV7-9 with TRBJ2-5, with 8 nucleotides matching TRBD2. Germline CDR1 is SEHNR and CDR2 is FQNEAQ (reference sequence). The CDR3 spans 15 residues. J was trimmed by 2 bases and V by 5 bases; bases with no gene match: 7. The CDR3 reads CASSPLAGTQETQYF. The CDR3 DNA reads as TGTGCCAGCAGCCCCTTAGCGGGGACACAAGAGACCCAGTACTTC.

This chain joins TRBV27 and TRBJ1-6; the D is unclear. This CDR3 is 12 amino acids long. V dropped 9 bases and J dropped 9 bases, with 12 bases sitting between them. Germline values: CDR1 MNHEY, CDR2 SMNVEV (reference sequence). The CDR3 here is CASSRGPSPLHF. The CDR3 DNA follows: TGTGCCAGTTCGAGAGGGCCTTCACCCCTCCACTTT.

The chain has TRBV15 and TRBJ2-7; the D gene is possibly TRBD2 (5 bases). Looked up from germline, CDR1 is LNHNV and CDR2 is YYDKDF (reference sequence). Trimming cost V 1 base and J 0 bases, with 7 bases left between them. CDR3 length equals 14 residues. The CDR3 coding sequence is TGTGCCACCAGCAGAGGGAGGAGCTCCTACGAGCAGTACTTC. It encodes CATSRGRSSYEQYF.

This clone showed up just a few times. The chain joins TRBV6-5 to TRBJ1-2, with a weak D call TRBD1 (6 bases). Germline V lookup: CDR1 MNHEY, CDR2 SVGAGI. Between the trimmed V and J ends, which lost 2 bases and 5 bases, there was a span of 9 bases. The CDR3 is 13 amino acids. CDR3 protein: CASSYGGGYGYTF. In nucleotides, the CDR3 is TGTGCCAGCAGTTACGGGGGCGGGTATGGCTACACCTTC.

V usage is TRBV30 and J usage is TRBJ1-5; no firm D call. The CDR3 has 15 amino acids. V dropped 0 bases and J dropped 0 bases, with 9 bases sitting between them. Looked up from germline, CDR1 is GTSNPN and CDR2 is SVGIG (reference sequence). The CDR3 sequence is CAWSVGDYSNQPQHF. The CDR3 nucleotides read TGTGCCTGGAGTGTGGGCGATTATAGCAATCAGCCCCAGCATTTT.

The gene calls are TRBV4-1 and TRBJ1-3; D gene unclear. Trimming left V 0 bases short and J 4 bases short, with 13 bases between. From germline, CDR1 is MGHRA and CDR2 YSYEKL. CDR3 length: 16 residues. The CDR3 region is CASSQDRGKGGNTIYF. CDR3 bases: TGCGCCAGCAGCCAAGATCGGGGAAAGGGAGGAAACACCATATATTTT.

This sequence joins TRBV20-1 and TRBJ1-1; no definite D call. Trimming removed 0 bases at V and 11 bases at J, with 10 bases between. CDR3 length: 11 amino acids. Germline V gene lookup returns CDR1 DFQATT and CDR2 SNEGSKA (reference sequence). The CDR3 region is CSARDRRGAFF. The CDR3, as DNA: TGCAGTGCTAGAGATAGGCGAGGGGCTTTCTTT.

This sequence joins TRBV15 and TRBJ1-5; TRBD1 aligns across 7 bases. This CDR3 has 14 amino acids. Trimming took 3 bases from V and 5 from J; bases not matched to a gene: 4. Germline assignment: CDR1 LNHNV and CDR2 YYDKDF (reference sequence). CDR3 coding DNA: TGTGCCACCAGCAGCTCGACAGGGTATCAGCCCCAGCATTTT. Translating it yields CATSSSTGYQPQHF.

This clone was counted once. CDR3 in amino acids: CASNRPGQGGGYTF. CDR3 DNA: TGTGCCAGCAACAGGCCGGGACAGGGTGGGGGCTACACCTTC. V usage is TRBV5-5 and J usage is TRBJ1-2; 9 nucleotides agree with TRBD1. The CDR3 extends over 14 amino acids. After removal of 6 bases from V and 8 bases from J, the junction contained 11 bases not matched to a gene. Germline assignment: CDR1 SGHKS and CDR2 YYEKEE (reference sequence).

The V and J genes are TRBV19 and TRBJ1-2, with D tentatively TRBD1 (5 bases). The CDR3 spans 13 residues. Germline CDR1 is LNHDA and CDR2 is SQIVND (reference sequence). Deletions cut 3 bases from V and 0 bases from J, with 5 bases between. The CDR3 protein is CASSMTANYGYTF. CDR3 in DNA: TGTGCCAGTAGTATGACAGCTAACTATGGCTACACCTTC.

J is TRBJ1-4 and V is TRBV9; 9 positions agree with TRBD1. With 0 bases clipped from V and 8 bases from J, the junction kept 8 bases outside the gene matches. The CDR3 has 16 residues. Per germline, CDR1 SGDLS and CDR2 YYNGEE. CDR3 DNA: TGTGCCAGCAGCGTAGGGGACAGGGCCATAGGGGAAAAACTGTTTTTT. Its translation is CASSVGDRAIGEKLFF.

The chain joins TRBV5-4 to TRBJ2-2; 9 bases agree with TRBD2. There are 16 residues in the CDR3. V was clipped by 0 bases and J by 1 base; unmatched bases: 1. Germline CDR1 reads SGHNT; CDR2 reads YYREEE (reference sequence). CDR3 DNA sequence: TGTGCCAGCAGCTTGGATAGCGGGAGGAACACCGGGGAGCTGTTTTTT. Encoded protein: CASSLDSGRNTGELFF. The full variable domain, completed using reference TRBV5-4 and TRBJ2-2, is ETGVTQSPTHLIKTRGQQVTLRCSSQSGHNTVSWYQQALGQGPQFIFQYYREEENGRGNFPPRFSGLQFPNYSSELNVNALELDDSALYLCASSLDSGRNTGELFFGEGSRLTVL.